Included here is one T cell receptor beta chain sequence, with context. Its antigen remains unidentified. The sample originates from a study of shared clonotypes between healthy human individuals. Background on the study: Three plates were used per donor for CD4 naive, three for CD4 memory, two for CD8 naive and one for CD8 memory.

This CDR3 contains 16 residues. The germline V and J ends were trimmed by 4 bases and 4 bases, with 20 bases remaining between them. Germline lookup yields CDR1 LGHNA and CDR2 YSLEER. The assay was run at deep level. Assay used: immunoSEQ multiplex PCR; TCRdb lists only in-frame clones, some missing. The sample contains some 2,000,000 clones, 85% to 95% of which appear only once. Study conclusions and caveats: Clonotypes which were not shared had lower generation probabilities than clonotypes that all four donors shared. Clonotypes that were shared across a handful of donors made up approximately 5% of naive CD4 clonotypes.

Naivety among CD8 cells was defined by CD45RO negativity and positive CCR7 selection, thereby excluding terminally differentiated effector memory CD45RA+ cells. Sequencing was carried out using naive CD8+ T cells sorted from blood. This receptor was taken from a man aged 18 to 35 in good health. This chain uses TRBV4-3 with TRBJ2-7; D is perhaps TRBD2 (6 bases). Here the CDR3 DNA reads TGCGCCAGCAGCCCCCACGGGGGAGAAGGCTTATACGAGCAGTACTTC. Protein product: CASSPHGGEGLYEQYF.